The 10 T cell receptor beta chains reported below all come from one sample, sequenced in a study of T cell clones after liver transplantation. Generated by immunoSEQ multiplex PCR, the TCRdb table keeps only in-frame clones and is missing some. The sample lists some 120,000 clones, around nine tenths occurring once. Sequences were derived from CD4+ T cells from blood, sampled 12 months after liver transplant. These receptors were obtained from a human patient who received a liver transplant. Some T cells may trace back to the graft donor.

This chain connects TRBV5-4 to TRBJ2-5; 12 bases match TRBD2. CDR3 size: 16 residues. Germline V lookup: CDR1 SGHNT, CDR2 YYREEE (reference sequence). Germline trimming cut 3 bases from V and 4 bases from J; bases unmatched to any gene: 7. The CDR3 DNA reads TGTGCCAGCAGCTCCCAGACTAGCGGGAGTTTAGAGACCCAGTACTTC. Protein: CASSSQTSGSLETQYF.

This clone was seen a single time. This chain uses TRBV19 with TRBJ2-7, with 16 bases matching TRBD2. CDR3 length equals 14 residues. The germline gives CDR1 LNHDA, CDR2 SQIVND (reference sequence). V dropped 5 bases and J dropped 12; count of bases not matched to a gene: 7. The CDR3 is CASSPGTSGRARYF. The CDR3 nucleotides are TGTGCCAGTAGTCCCGGGACTAGCGGGAGGGCCCGGTACTTC.

The chain links TRBV19 to TRBJ2-6; D not resolved. In germline, CDR1 is LNHDA, CDR2 SQIVND (reference sequence). The CDR3 runs to 12 residues. Trimming shortened V by 8 bases and J by 1 base, and 3 bases separated the two germline ends. The CDR3 sequence is CASESGANVLTF. In nucleotides, the CDR3 is TGTGCCAGTGAATCTGGGGCCAACGTCCTGACTTTC.

The V and J genes are TRBV21-1 and TRBJ2-7; the table's TRBD1 call for D was not verified on the DNA. TRBV21-1 constitutes a pseudogene. The CDR3 totals 14 residues. Here the CDR3 reads CASSMPGTPTDYLF. CDR3 nucleotide sequence: TGTGCCAGCAGCATGCCAGGTACCCCTACGGATTACCTCTTC.

This chain links TRBV5-1 with TRBJ2-7; D perhaps matches TRBD2 (5 bases). Trimming cost V 0 bases and J 0 bases, with 13 bases left between them. CDR1 and CDR2 from the germline V gene are SGHRS and YFSETQ. This CDR3 comprises 16 residues. This CDR3 is CASSLGLATSSYEQYF. In nucleotides, the CDR3 is TGCGCCAGCAGCTTGGGGCTAGCCACCTCCTCCTACGAGCAGTACTTC.

The chain combines TRBV11-3 with TRBJ1-3, with D tentatively TRBD1 (6 bases). There are 15 residues in the CDR3. Germline V gene sequence: CDR1 SGHNT, CDR2 YENEEA. V was cut by 6 bases and J by 0 bases, with 12 bases left in between. The CDR3: CASRPTGLSGNTIYF. The CDR3 nucleotides are TGTGCCAGCAGACCCACAGGGCTCTCTGGAAACACCATATATTTT. The full variable domain, with the rest looked up from reference TRBV11-3 and TRBJ1-3, is EAGVVQSPRYKIIEKKQPVAFWCNPISGHNTLYWYLQNLGQGPELLIRYENEEAVDDSQLPKDRFSAERLKGVDSTLKIQPAELGDSAVYLCASRPTGLSGNTIYFGEGSWLTVV.

The chain carries TRBV2 and TRBJ2-3; 11 positions match TRBD2. The CDR3 sequence is 15 residues long. CDR1 and CDR2 from the germline V gene are SNHLY and FYNNEI. The V gene end was trimmed by 4 bases and the J gene end by 5 bases; junction bases not matched to a gene: 5. The CDR3 DNA is TGTGCCAGCAGTGCTAGCGGGAGGCCCGTAGATACGCAGTATTTT. Translating it yields CASSASGRPVDTQYF.

The J gene is TRBJ2-2, the V gene TRBV13; D remains ambiguous. Germline V lookup: CDR1 PRHDT, CDR2 FYEKMQ (reference sequence). The CDR3 has 14 residues. The ends were cut back, 0 bases at V and 6 bases at J, with 8 bases in the middle. This CDR3 reads CASSLGLFSGELFF. DNA of the CDR3: TGTGCCAGCAGCTTAGGGCTATTCTCCGGGGAGCTGTTTTTT.

The V gene is TRBV18, the J gene TRBJ1-1, with 9 bases that match TRBD1. Unmatched junction bases numbered 3, after V lost 3 bases and J lost 4 bases. CDR1 is KGHSH and CDR2 is LQKENI in the germline V gene. The CDR3 has 14 amino acids. The CDR3 reads CASSPGQGITEAFF. DNA for the CDR3: TGTGCCAGCTCACCGGGACAGGGAATCACTGAAGCTTTCTTT.

The chain recombines TRBV7-8 with TRBJ2-7, with D possibly matching TRBD2 (6 bases). The CDR3 consists of 14 residues. V was clipped by 2 bases and J by 3 bases, with 11 bases between them. Per the germline V gene, CDR1 is SGHVS and CDR2 is FQNEAQ. Here the CDR3 DNA reads TGTGCCAGCAGCTTAATACGGGAGAGCTACGAGCAGTACTTC. Translation gives CASSLIRESYEQYF.